This paragraph reports one TCR beta chain. The antigen is undetermined. Using RNA transcripts, the TCR beta CDR3 regions were amplified. HTBI-primed RT-PCR formed the first round, and a multiplex PCR formed the second. TCRdb ran MiXCR on the multiplex PCR reads and lists one entry per CDR3 protein. This sample yields over 500,000 distinct CDR3 sequences, of which about 20% are seen a single time; approximately 6.5% belongs to the top ten. This specimen belongs to a study of Graves' ophthalmopathy and Graves' hyperthyroidism. General study findings and limits: Among thyroid clonotypes expanded above 0.001 frequency, most also appeared in blood. With just under 90% sensitivity and roughly 76% specificity, a 13-signature model separated ophthalmopathy from stable hyperthyroidism.

Enrolled hyperthyroidism patients had a new diagnosis, a duration under 2 months, and an age of 18 to 65. The authors diagnosed from clinical symptoms, serum thyroxine, TRAb, thyroid ultrasound and orbital computed tomography. The sample comprised peripheral blood. The source of this sequence is a woman aged 18-29 years with stable Graves' hyperthyroidism. Some clones in this sample may be carry-over from other donors' samples.

CDR3 sequence: CASSLSRAGNTGELFF. The CDR3 DNA follows: TGTGCCAGCAGCTTAAGTCGAGCGGGGAACACCGGGGAGCTGTTTTTT. This chain connects TRBV11-1 to TRBJ2-2; D perhaps matches TRBD2 (6 bases). The germline V and J ends were trimmed by 2 bases and 1 base, with 11 bases remaining between them. Per germline, CDR1 SGHAT and CDR2 FQDESV (reference sequence). This CDR3 is built from 16 residues.